This entry lists 16 T cell receptor beta chains sequenced from one sample in a study of T cells after yellow fever vaccination. TCRdb analysed the 5' RACE reads with MiXCR anew, one entry per CDR3 protein. The top ten clones hold under 20% of a sample with 250,000 or so distinct CDR3 sequences, 3.6% of them seen once. Source: PBMCs, taken 15 days after the yellow fever booster vaccination. These TCRs come from a man aged 18 to 30 who received the YFV17D yellow fever vaccine.

This clonotype was counted between two and nine times. CDR3 protein: CASRGPYEQYV. CDR3 sequence (DNA): TGTGCCAGCAGAGGGCCCTACGAGCAGTACGTC. This sequence joins TRBV2 and TRBJ2-7; no definite D call. The V end lost 6 bases, the J end lost 2 bases, and 5 bases lay between the germline ends. Germline V gives CDR1 SNHLY, CDR2 FYNNEI. The CDR3 has 11 amino acids.

The chain has TRBV20-1 and TRBJ2-1, with a weak D call TRBD1 (5 bases). Germline V gives CDR1 DFQATT, CDR2 SNEGSKA (reference sequence). The CDR3 covers 11 residues. With 3 bases removed from V and 10 bases from J, the gap between germline ends came to 10 bases. CDR3 bases: TGCAGTGCTAGCCGGACAACCGAGCAGTTCTTC. Translating it yields CSASRTTEQFF.

This clonotype has a count of ten or more. This chain uses TRBV24-1 with TRBJ1-4, with 7 bases that match TRBD1. With 3 bases clipped from V and 8 bases from J, the junction kept 8 bases outside the gene matches. This CDR3 region has 15 residues. Germline CDR1 and CDR2: KGHDR and SFDVKD. CDR3 residues: CATSDRDSYPEKLFF. The CDR3 DNA reads TGTGCCACCAGTGATCGGGACAGCTACCCCGAAAAACTGTTTTTT.

This clonotype was detected ten times or more. The V and J genes are TRBV4-2 and TRBJ2-1; 9 bases are shared with TRBD2. Germline CDR1 and CDR2: LGHNA and YNFKEQ. CDR3 length: 16 residues. The J segment lost 7 bases and the V segment lost 0 bases, leaving 7 bases of the junction unmatched. CDR3 sequence (DNA): TGTGCCAGCAGCCAAGAGGCGGCGGGGGGGGCGAATGAGCAGTTCTTC. It encodes CASSQEAAGGANEQFF.

The table lists this clonotype with many counts. This chain uses TRBV6-5 with TRBJ2-3; TRBD2 matches 12 bases. J lost 6 bases, V lost 5 bases, and 21 bases had no gene match. The CDR3 covers 20 residues. Germline V lookup: CDR1 MNHEY, CDR2 SVGAGI. CDR3 loop: CASSLRVLTSTSGGLDTQYF. The CDR3, as DNA: TGTGCCAGCAGTCTACGTGTCTTAACCTCAACTAGCGGGGGGTTGGATACGCAGTATTTT.

This clonotype was observed at least ten times. The chain joins TRBV7-3 to TRBJ2-7, with TRBD1 matching over 7 bases. Germline V gene sequence: CDR1 SGHTA, CDR2 FQGTGA. J lost 3 bases, V lost 4 bases, and 3 bases had no gene match. The CDR3 sequence is 13 residues long. Here the CDR3 reads CASSYDRDYEQYF. The CDR3 DNA follows: TGTGCCAGCAGCTACGACAGGGACTACGAGCAGTACTTC.

The sample holds many counts of this clonotype. CDR3 nucleotide sequence: TGTGCCAGCAGCCCCCTAGAGACCCAGTACTTC. Translating gives CASSPLETQYF. The V call is TRBV18, the J call TRBJ2-5; no definite D call. Germline CDR1 reads KGHSH; CDR2 reads LQKENI. The CDR3 loop spans 11 amino acids. The V end was cut by 8 bases, the J end by 4 bases, with 8 bases between.

This clonotype has a handful of counts. The CDR3 sequence: CASSQGSGTGTDTQYF. The CDR3 DNA reads TGTGCCAGCAGCCAAGGGTCCGGGACAGGGACGGATACGCAGTATTTT. The chain links TRBV14 to TRBJ2-3; 9 nucleotides line up with TRBD1. Germline V gives CDR1 SGHDN, CDR2 FVKESK. V lost 1 base, J lost 6 bases, and 8 bases stayed unmatched. The CDR3 runs to 16 residues.

The chain has TRBV12-3 or TRBV12-4 and TRBJ2-1; 8 bases align to TRBD2. This CDR3 is built from 12 residues. The junction had 2 bases not matched to a gene; V was cut back by 2 bases and J by 11 bases. The CDR3 bases are TGTGCCAGCAGTTTAACGGGGGGGCAGCAGTTCTTC. The encoded protein is CASSLTGGQQFF.

This clonotype was detected only a few times. The chain is built from TRBV12-3 or TRBV12-4 and TRBJ2-2; a weak D match, TRBD1 (5 bases). The V end lost 7 bases, the J end lost 3 bases, and 24 bases lay between the germline ends. The CDR3 sequence is 18 residues long. CDR3 coding DNA: TGTGCCAGCACCATTCCCCGGGTCAGGGCCAAGGACACCGGGGAGCTGTTTTTT. It codes for CASTIPRVRAKDTGELFF.

Details on this clonotype: One base away lies a much larger clone, so this may be a sequencing read error. This rearrangement joins TRBV20-1 to TRBJ2-3; possibly TRBD2 for D (7 bases). Germline assignment: CDR1 DFQATT and CDR2 SNEGSKA (reference sequence). The CDR3 contains 14 residues. V was shortened by 5 bases and J by 5 bases, with 17 bases between the two germline ends. CDR3 sequence (DNA): TGCAGTGCTGCCGACGGGGGGCTTGGAGATACGCAGTATTTT. Its protein product is CSAADGGLGDTQYF.

This clonotype was seen many times. This sequence joins TRBV12-5 and TRBJ2-7; TRBD1 aligns across 9 bases. CDR3 size: 13 residues. Germline assignment: CDR1 LGHNT and CDR2 FRNRAP. The V segment lost 5 bases and the J segment 7 bases; nucleotides outside the gene matches: 6. CDR3 residues: CASGPTGGGEQYF. In DNA, the CDR3 is TGTGCTAGTGGTCCGACAGGGGGGGGAGAGCAGTACTTC.

Many counts were recorded for this clonotype. The gene calls are TRBV28 and TRBJ2-3; D is unresolved. Germline values: CDR1 MDHEN, CDR2 SYDVKM. This CDR3 is built from 15 residues. V was clipped by 8 bases and J by 2 bases, with 17 bases between them. CDR3 nucleotides: TGTGCCAGCTCGATTGGCGCCAGCTCCACAGATACGCAGTATTTT. Its translation: CASSIGASSTDTQYF.

This clonotype was observed a handful of times. V usage is TRBV20-1 and J usage is TRBJ2-6; the D is unclear. This CDR3 comprises 14 residues. Germline V gives CDR1 DFQATT, CDR2 SNEGSKA (reference sequence). With 5 bases removed from V and 0 bases from J, the gap between germline ends came to 8 bases. For the CDR3, the DNA is TGCAGTGCTTATTCCACCTCTGGGGCCAACGTCCTGACTTTC. This sequence encodes CSAYSTSGANVLTF.

This chain links TRBV5-6 with TRBJ2-5, with 15 bases matching TRBD2. Germline CDR1 and CDR2: SGHDT and YYEEEE. J was trimmed by 5 bases and V by 4 bases; bases with no gene match: 6. This CDR3 region has 16 residues. The CDR3 spells CASSGGLAGGEETQYF. The DNA of the CDR3 is TGTGCCAGCAGCGGGGGACTAGCGGGGGGAGAGGAGACCCAGTACTTC.

Many counts were recorded for this clonotype. The V gene is TRBV5-6, the J gene TRBJ1-6, with 7 bases matching TRBD1. The CDR3 extends over 16 amino acids. In germline, CDR1 is SGHDT, CDR2 YYEEEE. V shed 2 bases and J 8 bases; nucleotides not matched to a gene: 10. CDR3 sequence: CASSFLGWQGDSPLHF. The CDR3 DNA is TGTGCCAGCAGCTTTTTGGGGTGGCAGGGGGATTCACCCCTCCACTTT.